This T cell receptor (beta chain) was profiled in a study of untreated major depressive disorder. Whole-study results and caveats: CD4+ T cells from depressed patients used TRBV05-01 (Vbeta 5.1) more often than controls.

The germline V gene has CDR1 SNHLY and CDR2 FYNNEI. The CDR3 is made up of 13 amino acids. V lost 7 bases and J lost 0, with 7 bases in between. Concerning this clone: The antigen remains unidentified.

Libraries were prepared by immunoSEQ multiplex PCR; TCRdb keeps only in-frame clonotypes and omits some of them. The data hold about 20,000 clones, with about 92% observed a single time. Each depressed patient was matched pairwise with a non-depressed control on sex, age, current smoking status and body mass index. The genes are TRBV2 and TRBJ1-5; D call uncertain. Sequencing was done on a sample of CD4+ T cells from PBMCs. This sequence originates from a woman between 40 and 50 years old with major depressive disorder. CDR3 sequence (DNA): TGTGCCAGCACGGGGATTAGCAATCAGCCCCAGCATTTT. This translates into CASTGISNQPQHF. Together with reference TRBV2 and TRBJ1-5, the CDR3 gives the full variable domain: EPEVTQTPSHQVTQMGQEVILRCVPISNHLYFYWYRQILGQKVEFLVSFYNNEISEKSEIFDDQFSVERPDGSNFTLKIRSTKLEDSAMYFCASTGISNQPQHFGDGTRLSIL.